These 27 T cell receptor beta chains share one sample of origin, sequenced in a study of spatial heterogeneity in lung cancer. Notes on the study in general: Tracking of tumor mutation counts was seen in expanded intratumoral alpha and beta TCR counts.

Their antigens are not known. As to time point: sample taken at primary tumor resection. TCRdb processed the 5' RACE reads anew with MiXCR; each CDR3 protein has one entry. This table has about 13,000 distinct CDR3 sequences, over 5.5% appearing once. This specimen was lung tumor tissue, taken at surgery. These receptors were taken from a female donor with early-stage non-small cell lung cancer.

This clonotype has at least ten counts. The chain links TRBV7-3 to TRBJ2-3, with 11 bases identical to TRBD2. The V gene end was trimmed by 5 bases and the J gene end by 8 bases; junction bases not matched to a gene: 15. Germline V gives CDR1 SGHTA, CDR2 FQGTGA. The CDR3 spans 17 residues. CDR3: CASSPLAGGQGSGTQYF. The CDR3 DNA is TGTGCCAGCAGCCCCCTAGCGGGGGGCCAAGGGTCGGGTACGCAGTATTTT. Supplemented by reference TRBV7-3 and TRBJ2-3, the full variable domain reads GAGVSQTPSNKVTEKGKYVELRCDPISGHTALYWYRQSLGQGPEFLIYFQGTGAADDSGLPNDRFFAVRPEGSVSTLKIQRTERGDSAVYLCASSPLAGGQGSGTQYFGPGTRLTVL.

By share, this clonotype counts as medium-sized. The rearrangement uses TRBV13 and TRBJ2-1; 9 bases agree with TRBD1. The germline gives CDR1 PRHDT, CDR2 FYEKMQ (reference sequence). V was clipped by 2 bases and J by 3 bases; unmatched bases: 5. This CDR3 contains 16 residues. The CDR3 coding sequence is TGTGCCAGCAGCTTAATTGGGACAGGGAACTACAATGAGCAGTTCTTC. Amino acids: CASSLIGTGNYNEQFF.

In this sample, this clonotype turned up many times. The J gene is TRBJ1-3, the V gene TRBV4-3; the D is unclear. V lost 0 bases to trimming and J lost 0 bases, with 9 bases between them. The CDR3 contains 16 residues. CDR1 LGHNA and CDR2 YSLEER come from the germline V gene. CDR3 nucleotide sequence: TGCGCCAGCAGCCAAGAAAGTCAGAGCTCTGGAAACACCATATATTTT. Its protein product is CASSQESQSSGNTIYF.

This clonotype was counted ten times or more. A much larger clone differs from this one at a single base, so this may be a read error. CDR3 DNA: TGTGCCAGCAGCATCACCTACGGGGCGACCGAGCAGTACTTC. This sequence encodes CASSITYGATEQYF. The chain joins TRBV7-2 to TRBJ2-7; either TRBD1 or TRBD2 may supply D (5 bases each). V lost 5 bases and J 6 bases, leaving 17 bases between the germline ends. From germline, CDR1 is SGHTA and CDR2 FQGNSA. The CDR3 runs 14 residues. The whole variable domain, filled in from reference TRBV7-2 and TRBJ2-7, reads GAGVSQSPSNKVTEKGKDVELRCDPISGHTALYWYRQSLGQGLEFLIYFQGNSAPDKSGLPSDRFSAERTGGSVSTLTIQRTQQEDSAVYLCASSITYGATEQYFGPGTRLTVT.

This rearrangement joins TRBV4-3 to TRBJ2-1; D gene uncertain. CDR1 is LGHNA, CDR2 YSLEER, per germline. The CDR3 is made up of 17 amino acids. Trimming shortened V by 0 bases and J by 4 bases, and 16 bases separated the two germline ends. Here the CDR3 DNA reads TGCGCCAGCAGCCAAGATGGAATACATAGCTCTTACAATGAGCAGTTCTTC. Translation gives CASSQDGIHSSYNEQFF.

This clonotype was seen many times. A much larger clone lies a single base off, so this may be a read error. The chain joins TRBV29-1 to TRBJ2-5; D tentatively reads TRBD1 or TRBD2 (5 bases each). Germline V gives CDR1 SQVTM, CDR2 ANQGSEA. The CDR3 spans 13 residues. The CDR3 DNA reads as TGCAGCGTGGACATAGGGACGCAAGAGACCCAGCACTTC. It encodes CSVDIGTQETQHF.

This clonotype was detected many times. The gene calls are TRBV13 and TRBJ2-5, with 8 positions matching TRBD1. Germline CDR1 is PRHDT and CDR2 is FYEKMQ (reference sequence). The CDR3 runs to 15 residues. The J segment lost 2 bases and the V segment lost 2 bases, leaving 4 bases of the junction unmatched. The CDR3 region has the DNA TGTGCCAGCAGCTTACGACAGGGGCGGCAAGAGACCCAGTACTTC. Translation gives CASSLRQGRQETQYF.

The sample holds many counts of this clonotype. The chain uses TRBV29-1 and TRBJ2-1, with D perhaps TRBD1 (5 bases). V was clipped by 5 bases and J by 9 bases, with 11 bases between them. This CDR3 has 11 amino acids. CDR1 and CDR2 from the germline V gene are SQVTM and ANQGSEA. The DNA for the CDR3 is TGCAGCGTTACGACAGTGGGTGAGCAGTTCTTC. Encoded protein: CSVTTVGEQFF.

By sample share, this clonotype is medium-sized. The V call is TRBV27, the J call TRBJ2-6, with D hard to call. Trimming removed 6 bases at V and 4 bases at J, with 7 bases between. The CDR3 extends over 13 amino acids. CDR1 is MNHEY, CDR2 SMNVEV, per germline (reference sequence). CDR3 residues: CASSVVGANVLTF. The CDR3 DNA reads as TGTGCCAGCAGCGTGGTCGGGGCCAACGTCCTGACTTTC.

In its sample, this clonotype was seen many times. J is TRBJ1-2 and V is TRBV28; D may be TRBD1 (5 bases). Trimming removed 3 bases at V and 3 bases at J, with 14 bases between. Germline V gene data show CDR1 as MDHEN and CDR2 as SYDVKM. The CDR3 totals 15 residues. The CDR3 reads CASSFTTKGYYGYTF. The CDR3 region has the DNA TGTGCCAGCAGTTTCACAACCAAGGGGTACTATGGCTACACCTTC.

J is TRBJ2-3 and V is TRBV20-1; D could derive from TRBD1 or TRBD2 (5 bases each). V was clipped by 1 base and J by 7 bases, with 18 bases between them. CDR1 and CDR2 from the germline V gene are DFQATT and SNEGSKA (reference sequence). The CDR3 runs 15 residues. CDR3 DNA: TGCAGTGCTAGAGGAGGTGGGACCCAAGTACATACGCAGTATTTT. Translated: CSARGGGTQVHTQYF.

This clonotype was counted ten times or more. The chain couples TRBV7-9 to TRBJ1-6, with D possibly being TRBD1 (6 bases). The V gene's germline CDR1 is SEHNR and CDR2 FQNEAQ (reference sequence). The CDR3 contains 14 residues. Trimming left V 3 bases short and J 4 bases short, with 7 bases between. CDR3 coding DNA: TGTGCCAGCAGCTTGACAGGTTATAATTCACCCCTCCACTTT. Translating it yields CASSLTGYNSPLHF.

This clonotype was observed at least ten times. The chain recombines TRBV20-1 with TRBJ2-7; 13 bases match TRBD2. The junction had 5 bases not matched to a gene; V was cut back by 0 bases and J by 3 bases. CDR3 length: 16 amino acids. Germline V gene sequence: CDR1 DFQATT, CDR2 SNEGSKA (reference sequence). The CDR3 nucleotides are TGCAGTGCTAGAGATCCGGGACTAGCGGGAAGCTACGAGCAGTACTTC. This translates into CSARDPGLAGSYEQYF.

This clonotype showed up many times. The V call is TRBV19, the J call TRBJ1-5; no clear D. The CDR3 runs to 14 residues. Trimming took off 3 bases at V and 7 bases at J, with 13 bases between the two ends. The germline V gene encodes CDR1 LNHDA and CDR2 SQIVND (reference sequence). The CDR3 DNA reads as TGTGCCAGTAGTATGGACGGGCTTAGGCAGCCCCAGCATTTT. Its protein product is CASSMDGLRQPQHF.

This clonotype was counted at least ten times. This rearrangement joins TRBV7-9 to TRBJ1-3, with a possible D match to TRBD1 (5 bases). Germline V gene data show CDR1 as SEHNR and CDR2 as FQNEAQ (reference sequence). V was shortened by 5 bases and J by 0 bases, with 11 bases between the two germline ends. This CDR3 is built from 15 residues. DNA of the CDR3: TGTGCCAGCAGCCGGGGACGGTACTCTGGAAACACCATATATTTT. Translation gives CASSRGRYSGNTIYF.

In its sample, this clonotype was seen many times. The chain carries TRBV14 and TRBJ2-4, with D perhaps matching TRBD2 (5 bases). The CDR3 has 14 amino acids. Between the trimmed V and J ends, which lost 1 base and 9 bases, there was a span of 13 bases. Germline lookup yields CDR1 SGHDN and CDR2 FVKESK. CDR3 amino acids: CASSQAVPRGIQYF. As DNA, the CDR3 is TGTGCCAGCAGCCAAGCAGTTCCCCGGGGCATTCAGTACTTC.

The sample holds many counts of this clonotype. The chain joins TRBV5-1 to TRBJ2-3; 8 bases map to TRBD2. This CDR3 comprises 14 residues. The germline V gene has CDR1 SGHRS and CDR2 YFSETQ. Trimming at V came to 3 bases and at J to 4 bases, leaving 4 bases not matched to a gene. The CDR3 DNA reads as TGCGCCAGCAGCTCCGGGGGGGGCGCAGATACGCAGTATTTT. This gives the protein CASSSGGGADTQYF.

This clonotype was seen repeatedly, ten times or more. The chain has TRBV14 and TRBJ2-3; 8 nucleotides agree with TRBD1. J was trimmed by 6 bases and V by 5 bases; bases with no gene match: 10. Germline V gene data show CDR1 as SGHDN and CDR2 as FVKESK. The CDR3 is 15 amino acids. CDR3 loop: CASSFRTGPRDTQYF. The CDR3 DNA follows: TGTGCCAGCAGCTTCCGGACAGGGCCCAGGGATACGCAGTATTTT.

The table lists this clonotype with many counts. The V call is TRBV7-9, the J call TRBJ1-2, with TRBD1 identical over 11 bases. Germline CDR1 is SEHNR and CDR2 is FQNEAQ (reference sequence). The junction had 7 bases not matched to a gene; V was cut back by 0 bases and J by 7 bases. The CDR3 covers 16 residues. The CDR3 coding sequence is TGTGCCAGCAGCTTAGCGGGGACAGGGGGGCTCGTTGGCTACACCTTC. Translated: CASSLAGTGGLVGYTF.

In its sample, this clonotype was seen many times. V and J are TRBV2 and TRBJ2-7; D is uncertain. Per the germline V gene, CDR1 is SNHLY and CDR2 is FYNNEI. With 8 bases removed from V and 3 bases from J, the gap between germline ends came to 11 bases. This CDR3 has 12 amino acids. CDR3 in DNA: TGTGCCAGCCAGGCAGGAATCTACGAGCAGTACTTC. Translating it yields CASQAGIYEQYF.

This clonotype was seen ten or more times. This chain uses TRBV6-5 with TRBJ1-6; TRBD1 aligns across 7 bases. CDR1 and CDR2 (germline): MNHEY, SVGAGI. After removal of 4 bases from V and 9 bases from J, the junction contained 6 bases not matched to a gene. This CDR3 region has 14 residues. CDR3 sequence (DNA): TGTGCCAGCAGTTTAAGACAGGGAGGTTCACCCCTCCACTTT. It codes for CASSLRQGGSPLHF.

This clonotype occurred many times. The rearrangement joins TRBV28 to TRBJ1-2; D not certain. Germline loops: CDR1 MDHEN, CDR2 SYDVKM. The length of the CDR3 is 15 residues. V gave up 2 bases and J gave up 7 bases, with 17 bases separating them. The CDR3 DNA is TGTGCCAGCAGTTTAATTAATGGAGTTTGGGGTGGCTACACCTTC. It yields the protein CASSLINGVWGGYTF.

The table lists this clonotype with many counts. The chain is built from TRBV20-1 and TRBJ1-1, with D unclear. Germline assignment: CDR1 DFQATT and CDR2 SNEGSKA (reference sequence). V lost 7 bases and J lost 1, with 10 bases in between. The CDR3 contains 12 residues. CDR3 amino acids: CSVPHRNTEAFF. DNA of the CDR3: TGCAGTGTCCCCCATAGGAACACTGAAGCTTTCTTT.

This clonotype was seen many times. The gene calls are TRBV7-9 and TRBJ2-7; D assignment may be TRBD1 or TRBD2 (5 bases each). The CDR3 runs to 12 residues. V lost 4 bases, J lost 12 bases, and 16 bases lay in between. Germline CDR1 is SEHNR and CDR2 is FQNEAQ (reference sequence). The CDR3 bases are TGTGCCAGCAGCTCCGCGAGGGACCCTGGGTACTTC. It specifies CASSSARDPGYF.

Sample share makes this clonotype large. The gene calls are TRBV4-2 and TRBJ2-3, with TRBD2 as a possible D gene (6 bases). Deletions cut 5 bases from V and 2 bases from J, with 17 bases between. This CDR3 has 16 residues. The germline gives CDR1 LGHNA, CDR2 YNFKEQ. The CDR3 sequence is CASSTDGTSSTDTQYF. As DNA, the CDR3 is TGTGCCAGCAGCACCGACGGGACTTCGTCCACAGATACGCAGTATTTT.

Many counts were recorded for this clonotype. The chain uses TRBV27 and TRBJ1-6; 10 bases are shared with TRBD1. Trimming removed 3 bases from V and 7 bases from J; junction bases left unmatched: 3. CDR1 and CDR2 from the germline V gene are MNHEY and SMNVEV (reference sequence). This CDR3 region has 15 residues. CDR3 sequence: CASSFGDRGNSPLHF. For the CDR3, the DNA is TGTGCCAGCAGTTTCGGGGACAGGGGAAATTCACCCCTCCACTTT.

In this sample, this clonotype turned up many times. The rearrangement joins TRBV20-1 to TRBJ2-7; tentatively, D is TRBD2 (6 bases). Germline CDR1 reads DFQATT; CDR2 reads SNEGSKA (reference sequence). The CDR3 contains 14 residues. V was cut by 0 bases and J by 0 bases, with 9 bases left in between. The CDR3 reads CSARDWGDSYEQYF. The CDR3 bases are TGCAGTGCTAGAGACTGGGGGGACTCCTACGAGCAGTACTTC.